Detailed here is one T cell receptor beta chain. The antigen remains unidentified. The data belong to a study of cytomegalovirus exposure and HLA in healthy donors. At the level of the study: Within the Caucasian-associated ancestry cluster were around four fifths of the roughly 360 genotyped donors. Overall study findings and caveats: It was reported that TCR beta sequences correctly inferred the HLA-A and HLA-B alleles for most subjects. It was taken for granted in presence/absence analyses that sequencing depth across donors was roughly uniform.

In the PCR, 60 Vbeta and 13 Jbeta primers were used. Clones were read by immunoSEQ multiplex PCR, and TCRdb kept only the in-frame ones, dropping some. The sample consists of 100,000 to 150,000 clones, 77% of them appearing once. Germline V gene sequence: CDR1 KGHSH, CDR2 LQKENI. Trimming removed 6 bases from V and 4 bases from J, with 15 bases in between. This CDR3 comprises 14 residues. The sequenced material came from PBMCs. The V call is TRBV18, the J call TRBJ1-2, with D maybe TRBD1 (5 bases). The clonotype originates from a man between 18 and 29 years old in good health and CMV-seropositive. CDR3 loop: CASSPMEGAYGYTF. The CDR3 DNA follows: TGTGCCAGCTCCCCCATGGAAGGGGCCTATGGCTACACCTTC. Full variable domain (remainder filled in from reference TRBV18 and TRBJ1-2): NAGVMQNPRHLVRRRGQEARLRCSPMKGHSHVYWYRQLPEEGLKFMVYLQKENIIDESGMPKERFSAEFPKEGPSILRIQQVVRGDSAAYFCASSPMEGAYGYTFGSGTRLTVV.